A selection of T cell receptor beta chains follows, all from one sample in a study of T cells in Graves' hyperthyroidism and ophthalmopathy. From the multiplex PCR reads, TCRdb called clonotypes with MiXCR, one entry per CDR3 protein. The repertoire holds around 440,000 distinct CDR3 sequences, with about a sixth as singletons. Source material: blood. The receptors come from a young woman with Graves' hyperthyroidism. Each CDR3 is given with its conserved first and last residue. D genes are given only for firm matches. Not all rows give a size; the values are once, few, many and, for expanded clones, a class.

CDR3,DNA,D,V,size,J
CSVEVGGSYNEQFF,TGCAGCGTTGAGGTAGGGGGCTCCTACAATGAGCAGTTCTTC,.,TRBV29-1,.,TRBJ2-1
CASSYGAGANYGYTF,TGTGCCAGCAGTTACGGCGCAGGAGCTAACTATGGCTACACCTTC,.,TRBV6-5,many,TRBJ1-2
CASSFGTGGTTDTQYF,TGCGCCAGCAGCTTTGGGACAGGGGGGACAACAGATACGCAGTATTTT,TRBD1,TRBV5-1,.,TRBJ2-3
CASSYDRGQPQHF,TGTGCCAGCAGCTACGACAGGGGACAGCCCCAGCATTTT,TRBD1,TRBV7-8,many,TRBJ1-5
CASRGGLASYNEQFF,TGTGCCAGCAGGGGGGGACTAGCCTCCTACAATGAGCAGTTCTTC,TRBD2,TRBV5-6,many,TRBJ2-1
CASSPRRRADYEQYF,TGTGCCAGCAGCCCCAGGAGACGGGCGGACTACGAGCAGTACTTC,.,TRBV3-1,many,TRBJ2-7
CASSSLRQTRYGYTF,TGTGCCAGCAGTTCTCTCCGACAGACCCGCTATGGCTACACCTTC,.,TRBV12-3/TRBV12-4,many,TRBJ1-2
CASSPRVLGYEQYF,TGTGCCAGCAGCCCAAGGGTCCTCGGATACGAGCAGTACTTC,.,TRBV7-2,few,TRBJ2-7
CSASSWLAAIDEQFF,TGCAGTGCTAGTTCCTGGCTAGCAGCAATCGATGAGCAGTTCTTC,.,TRBV20-1,.,TRBJ2-1
CSARDWIDQPQHF,TGCAGTGCTAGAGATTGGATCGATCAGCCCCAGCATTTT,.,TRBV20-1,few,TRBJ1-5
CACLLAGNTDTQYF,TGTGCCTGTCTACTAGCGGGAAACACAGATACGCAGTATTTT,TRBD2,TRBV2,many,TRBJ2-3
CASSPISAQVGNTIYF,TGTGCCAGCAGCCCAATTAGTGCCCAAGTGGGAAACACCATATATTTT,.,TRBV28,many,TRBJ1-3
CASSTQGQNTEAFF,TGTGCCAGCAGTACTCAGGGTCAGAACACTGAAGCTTTCTTT,.,TRBV6-5,many,TRBJ1-1
CASSEGPTDTQYF,TGTGCCAGCAGTGAAGGGCCCACAGATACGCAGTATTTT,.,TRBV6-1,.,TRBJ2-3
CASSYTLLTGSNYGYTF,TGTGCCAGCAGTTACACCCTTTTGACAGGGTCTAACTATGGCTACACCTTC,TRBD1,TRBV28,many,TRBJ1-2
CASSLRTGLNNEQFF,TGCGCCAGCAGCCTTCGGACAGGGTTGAACAATGAGCAGTTCTTC,TRBD1,TRBV4-1,few,TRBJ2-1
CASSDIGDSRNEQYF,TGTGCCAGCAGTGATATCGGGGATAGCCGAAACGAGCAGTACTTC,.,TRBV2,many,TRBJ2-7
CAISESWDKSYEQYF,TGTGCCATCAGTGAGTCTTGGGACAAGTCCTACGAGCAGTACTTC,.,TRBV10-3,.,TRBJ2-7